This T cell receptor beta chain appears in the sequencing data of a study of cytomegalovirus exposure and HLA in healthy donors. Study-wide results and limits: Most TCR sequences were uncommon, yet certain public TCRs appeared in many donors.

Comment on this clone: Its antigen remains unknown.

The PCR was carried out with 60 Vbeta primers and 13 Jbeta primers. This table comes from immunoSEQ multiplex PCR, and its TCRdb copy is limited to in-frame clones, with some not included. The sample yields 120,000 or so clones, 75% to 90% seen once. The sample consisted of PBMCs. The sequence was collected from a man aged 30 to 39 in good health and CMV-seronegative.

CDR3 sequence: CASSLRWAGGLGEQYF. The DNA of the CDR3 is TGTGCCAGCAGCTTAAGGTGGGCGGGGGGTCTGGGCGAGCAGTACTTC. The chain joins TRBV7-2 to TRBJ2-7, with 8 bases identical to TRBD2. V gave up 2 bases and J gave up 6 bases; unmatched junction bases: 12. Per the germline V gene, CDR1 is SGHTA and CDR2 is FQGNSA. This CDR3 region has 16 residues. The variable domain in full, with the rest retrieved from reference TRBV7-2 and TRBJ2-7, is GAGVSQSPSNKVTEKGKDVELRCDPISGHTALYWYRQSLGQGLEFLIYFQGNSAPDKSGLPSDRFSAERTGGSVSTLTIQRTQQEDSAVYLCASSLRWAGGLGEQYFGPGTRLTVT.